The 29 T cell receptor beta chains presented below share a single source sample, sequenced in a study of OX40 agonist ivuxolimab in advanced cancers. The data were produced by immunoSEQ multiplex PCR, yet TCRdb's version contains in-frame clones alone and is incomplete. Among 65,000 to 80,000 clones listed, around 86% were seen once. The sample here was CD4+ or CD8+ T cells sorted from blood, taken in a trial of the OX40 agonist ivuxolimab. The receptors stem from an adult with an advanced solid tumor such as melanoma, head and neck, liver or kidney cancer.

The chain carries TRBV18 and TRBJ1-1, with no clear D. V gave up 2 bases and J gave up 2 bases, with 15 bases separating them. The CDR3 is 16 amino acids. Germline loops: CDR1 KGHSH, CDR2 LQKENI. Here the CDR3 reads CASSPNPLGTNTEAFF. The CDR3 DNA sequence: TGTGCCAGCTCACCAAACCCCCTAGGAACCAACACTGAAGCTTTCTTT.

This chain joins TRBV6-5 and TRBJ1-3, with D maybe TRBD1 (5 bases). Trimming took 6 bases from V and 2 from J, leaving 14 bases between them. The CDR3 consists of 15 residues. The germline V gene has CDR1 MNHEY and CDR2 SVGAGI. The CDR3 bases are TGTGCCAGCAGGCCCCACAGGTCTCCTGGAAACACCATATATTTT. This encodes CASRPHRSPGNTIYF.

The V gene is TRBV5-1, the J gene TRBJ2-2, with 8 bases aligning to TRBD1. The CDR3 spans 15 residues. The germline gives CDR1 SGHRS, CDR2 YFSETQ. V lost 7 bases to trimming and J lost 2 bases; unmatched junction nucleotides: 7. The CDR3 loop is CASSRQGSNTGELFF. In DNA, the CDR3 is TGCGCCAGCTCGAGACAGGGGAGTAACACCGGGGAGCTGTTTTTT.

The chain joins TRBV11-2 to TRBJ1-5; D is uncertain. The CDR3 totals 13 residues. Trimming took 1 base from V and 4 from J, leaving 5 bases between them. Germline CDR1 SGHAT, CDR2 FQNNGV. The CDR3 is CASSLVPNQPQHF. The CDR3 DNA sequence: TGTGCCAGCAGCTTAGTCCCTAATCAGCCCCAGCATTTT.

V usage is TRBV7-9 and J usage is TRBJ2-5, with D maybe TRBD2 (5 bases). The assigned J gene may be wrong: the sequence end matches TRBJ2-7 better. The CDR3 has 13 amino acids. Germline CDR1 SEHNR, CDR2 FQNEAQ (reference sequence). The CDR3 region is CASCPERAYEQYF. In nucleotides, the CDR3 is TGTGCCAGCTGCCCAGAGAGGGCCTACGAGCAGTACTTC.

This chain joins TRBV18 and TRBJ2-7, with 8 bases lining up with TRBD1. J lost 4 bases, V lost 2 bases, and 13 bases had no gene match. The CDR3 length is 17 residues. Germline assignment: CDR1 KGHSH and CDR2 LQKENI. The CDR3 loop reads CASSPTRTGTGTYEQYF. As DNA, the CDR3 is TGTGCCAGCTCACCAACCAGAACCGGGACAGGCACTTACGAGCAGTACTTC.

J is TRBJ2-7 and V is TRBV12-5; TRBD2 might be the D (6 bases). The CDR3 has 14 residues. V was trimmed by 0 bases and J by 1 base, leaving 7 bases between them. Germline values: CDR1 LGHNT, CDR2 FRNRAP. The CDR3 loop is CASGLVGGSYEQYF. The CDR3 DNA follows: TGTGCTAGTGGTTTGGTGGGAGGATCCTACGAGCAGTACTTC.

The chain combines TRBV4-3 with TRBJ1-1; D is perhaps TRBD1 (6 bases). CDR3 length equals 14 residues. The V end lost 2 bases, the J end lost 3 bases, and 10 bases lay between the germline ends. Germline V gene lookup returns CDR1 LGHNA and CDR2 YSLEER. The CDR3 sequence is CASSQTGMYTEAFF. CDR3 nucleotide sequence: TGCGCCAGCAGCCAAACAGGGATGTACACTGAAGCTTTCTTT.

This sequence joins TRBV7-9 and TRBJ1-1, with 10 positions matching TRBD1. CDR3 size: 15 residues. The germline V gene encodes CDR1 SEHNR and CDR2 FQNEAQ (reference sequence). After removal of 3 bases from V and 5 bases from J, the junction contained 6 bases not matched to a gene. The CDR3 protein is CASSLGGTGETEAFF. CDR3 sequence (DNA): TGTGCCAGCAGCTTGGGCGGGACAGGGGAAACTGAAGCTTTCTTT.

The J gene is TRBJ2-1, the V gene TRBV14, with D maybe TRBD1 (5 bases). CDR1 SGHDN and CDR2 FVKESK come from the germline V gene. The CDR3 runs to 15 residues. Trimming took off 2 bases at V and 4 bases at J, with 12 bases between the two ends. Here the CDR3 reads CASSQSGIPYNEQFF. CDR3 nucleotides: TGTGCCAGCAGCCAATCAGGGATACCGTACAATGAGCAGTTCTTC.

DNA for the CDR3: TGTGCCAGCAGCATTAACTATGGCTACACCTTC. Its protein is CASSINYGYTF. The chain joins TRBV28 to TRBJ1-2, with D unresolved. Germline CDR1 MDHEN, CDR2 SYDVKM. The CDR3 consists of 11 residues. V was pared by 6 bases and J by 1 base, with 3 bases between.

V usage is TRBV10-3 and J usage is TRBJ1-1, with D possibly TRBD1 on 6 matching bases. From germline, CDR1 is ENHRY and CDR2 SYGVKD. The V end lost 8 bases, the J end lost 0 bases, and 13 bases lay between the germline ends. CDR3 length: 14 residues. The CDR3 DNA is TGTGCCATCGGGAGACAGGCCATGAACACTGAAGCTTTCTTT. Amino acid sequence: CAIGRQAMNTEAFF.

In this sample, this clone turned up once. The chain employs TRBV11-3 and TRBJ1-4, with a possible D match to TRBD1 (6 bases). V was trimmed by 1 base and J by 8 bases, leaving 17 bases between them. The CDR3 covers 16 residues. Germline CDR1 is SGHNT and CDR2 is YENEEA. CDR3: CASSLARGRSDEKLFF. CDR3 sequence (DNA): TGTGCCAGCAGCTTAGCGCGGGGGCGGTCGGACGAAAAACTGTTTTTT.

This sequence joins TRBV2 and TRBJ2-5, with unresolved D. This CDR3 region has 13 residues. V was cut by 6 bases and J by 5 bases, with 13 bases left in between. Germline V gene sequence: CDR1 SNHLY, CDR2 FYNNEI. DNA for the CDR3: TGTGCCAGCAGCGCTCGCTTCGGGGAGACCCAGTACTTC. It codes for CASSARFGETQYF.

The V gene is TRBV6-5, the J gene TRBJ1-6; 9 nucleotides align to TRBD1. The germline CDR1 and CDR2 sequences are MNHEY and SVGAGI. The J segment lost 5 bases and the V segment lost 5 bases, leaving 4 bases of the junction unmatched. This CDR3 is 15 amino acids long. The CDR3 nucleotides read TGTGCCAGCAGTACGGGGGACAGGGATAATTCACCCCTCCACTTT. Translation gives CASSTGDRDNSPLHF.

The CDR3 is CASSSDRGTQETQYF. The CDR3 DNA is TGTGCCAGTAGTTCGGACAGGGGGACCCAAGAGACCCAGTACTTC. The chain joins TRBV19 to TRBJ2-5, with 10 bases matching TRBD1. Germline values: CDR1 LNHDA, CDR2 SQIVND (reference sequence). The CDR3 contains 15 residues. The junction had 4 bases not matched to a gene; V was cut back by 5 bases and J by 1 base.

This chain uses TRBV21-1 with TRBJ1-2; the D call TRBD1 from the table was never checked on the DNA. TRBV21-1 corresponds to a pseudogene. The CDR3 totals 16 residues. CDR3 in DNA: TGTGCCAGCAGCAAAGTCCGCCGGGACACGGCCTATGGCTACACCTTC. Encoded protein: CASSKVRRDTAYGYTF.

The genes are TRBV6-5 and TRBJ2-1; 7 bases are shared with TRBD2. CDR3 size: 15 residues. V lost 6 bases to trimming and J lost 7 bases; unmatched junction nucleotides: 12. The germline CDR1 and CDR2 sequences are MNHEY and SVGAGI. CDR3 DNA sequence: TGTGCCAGCAGGCTTAACAGCGGGATGTTAAATGAGCAGTTCTTC. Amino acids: CASRLNSGMLNEQFF.

CDR3 sequence: CASSYSSGSRNYGYTF. DNA of the CDR3: TGTGCCAGCAGTTACTCGTCGGGTAGTCGGAACTATGGCTACACCTTC. The V gene is TRBV6-6, the J gene TRBJ1-2, with unresolved D. V was pared by 0 bases and J by 2 bases, with 13 bases between. Germline V gene lookup returns CDR1 MNHNY and CDR2 SVGAGI (reference sequence). The CDR3 has 16 residues.

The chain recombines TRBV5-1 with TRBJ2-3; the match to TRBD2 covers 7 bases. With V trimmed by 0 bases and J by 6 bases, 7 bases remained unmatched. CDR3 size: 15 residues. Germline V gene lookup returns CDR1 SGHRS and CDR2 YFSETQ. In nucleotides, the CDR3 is TGCGCCAGCAGCTTGGTCGGGGGGAGATTTGATACGCAGTATTTT. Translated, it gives CASSLVGGRFDTQYF.

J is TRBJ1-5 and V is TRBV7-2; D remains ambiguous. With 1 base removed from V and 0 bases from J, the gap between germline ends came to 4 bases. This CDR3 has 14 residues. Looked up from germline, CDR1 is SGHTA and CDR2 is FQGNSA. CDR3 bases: TGTGCCAGCAGCTTAGTTCTTAGCAATCAGCCCCAGCATTTT. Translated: CASSLVLSNQPQHF.

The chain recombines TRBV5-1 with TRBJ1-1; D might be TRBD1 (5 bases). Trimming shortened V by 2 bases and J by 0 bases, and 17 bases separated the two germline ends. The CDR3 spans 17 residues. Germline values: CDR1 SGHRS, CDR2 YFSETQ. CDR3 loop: CASSFGSLGAMNTEAFF. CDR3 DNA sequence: TGCGCCAGCAGCTTCGGGTCCCTTGGGGCAATGAACACTGAAGCTTTCTTT. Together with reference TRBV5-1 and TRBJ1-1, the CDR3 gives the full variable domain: KAGVTQTPRYLIKTRGQQVTLSCSPISGHRSVSWYQQTPGQGLQFLFEYFSETQRNKGNFPGRFSGRQFSNSRSEMNVSTLELGDSALYLCASSFGSLGAMNTEAFFGQGTRLTVV.

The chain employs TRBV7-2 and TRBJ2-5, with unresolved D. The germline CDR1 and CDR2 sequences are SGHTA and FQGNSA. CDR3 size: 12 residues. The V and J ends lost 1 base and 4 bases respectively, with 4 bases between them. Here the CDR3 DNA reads TGTGCCAGCAGCTTAGTCGGAGAGACCCAGTACTTC. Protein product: CASSLVGETQYF.

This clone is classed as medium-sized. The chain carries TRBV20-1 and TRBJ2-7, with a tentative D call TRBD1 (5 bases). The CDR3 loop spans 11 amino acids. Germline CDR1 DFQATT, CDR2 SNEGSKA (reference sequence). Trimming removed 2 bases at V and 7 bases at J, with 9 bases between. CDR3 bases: TGCAGTGCTAGAACAGGTTGGGAGCAGTACTTC. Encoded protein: CSARTGWEQYF.

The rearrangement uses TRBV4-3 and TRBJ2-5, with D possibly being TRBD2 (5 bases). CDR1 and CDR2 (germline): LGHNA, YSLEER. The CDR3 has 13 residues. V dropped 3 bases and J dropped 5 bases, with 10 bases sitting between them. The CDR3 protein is CASSQATGETQYF. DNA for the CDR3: TGCGCCAGCAGCCAGGCCACGGGGGAGACCCAGTACTTC.

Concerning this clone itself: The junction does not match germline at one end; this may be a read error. The CDR3 DNA reads TGCGCCAGCAGCCAAGATCAGAGGACGGTGGTAATCTTT. Amino acid sequence: CASSQDQRTVVIF. The chain recombines TRBV4-3 with TRBJ2-3; D unclear. Germline loops: CDR1 LGHNA, CDR2 YSLEER. The CDR3 has 13 residues.

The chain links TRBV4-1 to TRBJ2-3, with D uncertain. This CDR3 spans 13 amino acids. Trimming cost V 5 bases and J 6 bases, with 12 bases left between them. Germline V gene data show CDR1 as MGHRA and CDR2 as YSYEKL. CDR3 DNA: TGCGCCAGCAGCAGGTATTTCTTGGATACGCAGTATTTT. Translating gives CASSRYFLDTQYF.

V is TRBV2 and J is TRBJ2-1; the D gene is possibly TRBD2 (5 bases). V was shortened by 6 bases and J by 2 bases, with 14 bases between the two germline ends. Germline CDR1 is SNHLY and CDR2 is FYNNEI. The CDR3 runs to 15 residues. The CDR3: CASRSTGIAYNEQFF. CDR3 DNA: TGTGCCAGCAGAAGTACCGGGATAGCCTACAATGAGCAGTTCTTC.

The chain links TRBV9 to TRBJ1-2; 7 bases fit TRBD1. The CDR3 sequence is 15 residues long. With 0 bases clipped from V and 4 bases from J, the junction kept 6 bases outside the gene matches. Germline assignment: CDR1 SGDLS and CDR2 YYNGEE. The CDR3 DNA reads TGTGCCAGCAGCGTAGAAGGACAGGCGACCTATGGCTACACCTTC. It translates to CASSVEGQATYGYTF.